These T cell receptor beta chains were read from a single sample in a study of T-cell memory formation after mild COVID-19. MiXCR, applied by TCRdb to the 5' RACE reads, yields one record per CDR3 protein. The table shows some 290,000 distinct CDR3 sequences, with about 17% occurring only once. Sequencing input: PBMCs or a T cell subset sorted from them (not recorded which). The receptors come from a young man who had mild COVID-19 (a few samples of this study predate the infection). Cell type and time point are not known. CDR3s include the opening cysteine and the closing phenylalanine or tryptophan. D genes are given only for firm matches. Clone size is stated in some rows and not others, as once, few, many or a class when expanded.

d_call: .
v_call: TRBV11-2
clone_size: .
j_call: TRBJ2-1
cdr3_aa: CASSRTPGNEQFF
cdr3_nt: TGTGCCAGCAGCCGGACCCCAGGGAATGAGCAGTTCTTC

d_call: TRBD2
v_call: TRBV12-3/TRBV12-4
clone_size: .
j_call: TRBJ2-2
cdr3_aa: CASSLLAGEGELFF
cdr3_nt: TGTGCCAGCAGTTTACTAGCGGGGGAGGGGGAGCTGTTTTTT

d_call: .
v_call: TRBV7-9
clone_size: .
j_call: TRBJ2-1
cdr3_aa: CASSPEALTEQFF
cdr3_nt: TGTGCCAGCAGCCCCGAGGCGTTGACCGAGCAGTTCTTC

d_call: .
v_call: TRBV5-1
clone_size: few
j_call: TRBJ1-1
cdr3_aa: CASSLSAGITEAFF
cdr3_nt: TGCGCCAGCAGCTTGTCGGCAGGCATCACTGAAGCTTTCTTT

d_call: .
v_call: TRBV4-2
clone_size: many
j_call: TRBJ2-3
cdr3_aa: CASRRDEDTQYF
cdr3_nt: TGTGCCAGCAGACGCGACGAAGATACGCAGTATTTT

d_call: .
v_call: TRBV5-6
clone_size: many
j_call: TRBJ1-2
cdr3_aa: CASTAGFHGYTF
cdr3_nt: TGTGCCAGCACCGCGGGGTTCCATGGCTACACCTTC

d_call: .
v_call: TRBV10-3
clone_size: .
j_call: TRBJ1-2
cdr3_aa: CAIGPIFHGGYTF
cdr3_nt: TGTGCCATCGGTCCCATCTTCCATGGTGGCTACACCTTC

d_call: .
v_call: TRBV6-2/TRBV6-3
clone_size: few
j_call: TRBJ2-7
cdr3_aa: CASSRSPRSSYEQYF
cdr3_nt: TGTGCCAGCAGCAGATCCCCCAGGAGCTCCTACGAGCAGTACTTC

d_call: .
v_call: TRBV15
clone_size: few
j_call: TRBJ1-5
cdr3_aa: CATSRGVGQPQHF
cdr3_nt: TGTGCCACCAGCAGAGGGGTGGGTCAGCCCCAGCATTTT

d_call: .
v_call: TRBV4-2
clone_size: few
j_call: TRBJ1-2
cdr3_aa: CASSQDPAESNYGYTF
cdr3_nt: TGTGCCAGCAGCCAAGATCCGGCAGAATCTAACTATGGCTACACCTTC

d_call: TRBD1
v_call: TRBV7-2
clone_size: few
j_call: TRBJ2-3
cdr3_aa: CASSENRGSPDTQYF
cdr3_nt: TGTGCCAGCAGCGAAAACAGGGGGAGCCCGGATACTCAGTATTTT

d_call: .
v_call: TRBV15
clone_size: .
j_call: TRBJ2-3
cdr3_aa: CATSRVSADTQYF
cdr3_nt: TGTGCCACCAGCAGAGTATCCGCAGATACGCAGTATTTT

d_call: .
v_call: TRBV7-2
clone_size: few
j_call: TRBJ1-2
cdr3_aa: CASSDVGRLNYGYTF
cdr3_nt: TGTGCCAGCAGCGATGTCGGTCGCTTAAACTATGGCTACACCTTC

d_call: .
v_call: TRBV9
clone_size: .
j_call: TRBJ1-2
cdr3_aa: CASSVTDSYGYTF
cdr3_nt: TGTGCCAGCAGCGTAACGGACAGCTATGGCTACACCTTC

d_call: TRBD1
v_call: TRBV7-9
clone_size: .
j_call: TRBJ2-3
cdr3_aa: CASSPSGQPIRTDTQYF
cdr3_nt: TGTGCCAGCAGCCCCTCGGGACAGCCGATTCGCACAGATACGCAGTATTTT

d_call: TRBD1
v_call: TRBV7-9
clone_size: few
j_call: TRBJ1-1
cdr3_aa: CASSPSWTGNTEAFF
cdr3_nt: TGTGCCAGCAGCCCGTCATGGACAGGTAACACTGAAGCTTTCTTT

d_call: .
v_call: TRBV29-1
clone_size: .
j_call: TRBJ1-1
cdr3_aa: CSVEGQPGTEAFF
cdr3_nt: TGCAGCGTTGAAGGACAGCCGGGTACTGAAGCTTTCTTT

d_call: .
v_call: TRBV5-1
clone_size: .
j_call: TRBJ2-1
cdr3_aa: CASSLSYPGTAPYNEQFF
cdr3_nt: TGCGCCAGCAGCTTGAGCTATCCGGGGACCGCGCCCTACAATGAGCAGTTCTTC

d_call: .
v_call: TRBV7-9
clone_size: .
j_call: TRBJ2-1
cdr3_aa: CASSLRNNEQFF
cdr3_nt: TGTGCCAGCAGCTTGAGGAACAATGAGCAGTTCTTC

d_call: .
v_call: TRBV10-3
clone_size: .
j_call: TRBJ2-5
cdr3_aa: CAISPIPMETQYF
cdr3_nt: TGTGCCATCAGTCCCATTCCCATGGAGACCCAGTACTTC

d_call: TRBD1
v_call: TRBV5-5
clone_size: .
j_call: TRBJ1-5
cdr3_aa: CASSSLTGANQPQHF
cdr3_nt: TGTGCCAGCAGCTCATTGACAGGGGCCAATCAGCCCCAGCATTTT

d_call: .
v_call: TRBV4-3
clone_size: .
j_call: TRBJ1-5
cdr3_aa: CASSHTREGNQPQHF
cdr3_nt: TGCGCCAGCAGCCATACCCGGGAGGGGAATCAGCCCCAGCATTTT

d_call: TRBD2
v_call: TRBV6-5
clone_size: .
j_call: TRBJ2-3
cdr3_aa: CASSYGPAGAGDTQYF
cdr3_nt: TGTGCCAGCAGTTACGGTCCAGCGGGGGCGGGGGATACGCAGTATTTT

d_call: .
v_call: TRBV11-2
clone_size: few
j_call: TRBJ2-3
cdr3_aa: CASSLLDGSFRDTQYF
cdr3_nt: TGTGCCAGCAGCTTGTTAGACGGATCCTTTAGGGATACGCAGTATTTT

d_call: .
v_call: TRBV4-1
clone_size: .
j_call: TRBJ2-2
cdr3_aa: CASSQEGHRTRPGELFF
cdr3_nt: TGCGCCAGCAGCCAAGAGGGTCACAGAACCCGCCCCGGGGAGCTGTTTTTT

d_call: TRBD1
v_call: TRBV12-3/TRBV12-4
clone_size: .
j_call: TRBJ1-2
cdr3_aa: CASSRQGAYGYTF
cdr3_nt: TGTGCCAGCAGCCGACAGGGGGCCTATGGCTACACCTTC

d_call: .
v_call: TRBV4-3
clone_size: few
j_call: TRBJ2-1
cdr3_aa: CASSQGRLEQFF
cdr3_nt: TGCGCCAGCAGCCAAGGGCGCCTAGAGCAGTTCTTC

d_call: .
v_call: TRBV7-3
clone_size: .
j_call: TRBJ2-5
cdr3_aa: CASSLDKETQYF
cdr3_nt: TGTGCCAGCAGCTTAGATAAAGAGACCCAGTACTTC

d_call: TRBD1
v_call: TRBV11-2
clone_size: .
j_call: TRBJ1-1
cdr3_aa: CASSPQGQGRVRNTEAFF
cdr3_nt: TGTGCCAGCAGCCCGCAAGGACAGGGGAGGGTTCGGAACACTGAAGCTTTCTTT

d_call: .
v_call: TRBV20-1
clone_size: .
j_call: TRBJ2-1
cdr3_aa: CSARDPQGRSYNEQFF
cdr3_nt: TGCAGTGCTAGAGATCCACAGGGTAGGTCCTACAATGAGCAGTTCTTC

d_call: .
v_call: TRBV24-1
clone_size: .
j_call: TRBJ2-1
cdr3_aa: CATSDSQGTGGLYNEQFF
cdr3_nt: TGTGCCACCAGTGATTCCCAGGGGACGGGGGGCCTTTACAATGAGCAGTTCTTC

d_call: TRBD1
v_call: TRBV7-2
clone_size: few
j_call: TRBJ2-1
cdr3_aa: CASSSPPLQGPYNEQFF
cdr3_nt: TGTGCCAGCAGCTCCCCGCCTCTACAGGGGCCCTACAATGAGCAGTTCTTC

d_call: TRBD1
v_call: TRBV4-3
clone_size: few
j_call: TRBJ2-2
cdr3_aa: CASSPGTGGLLANTGELFF
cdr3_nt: TGCGCCAGCAGCCCCGGGACAGGGGGTTTGCTCGCGAACACCGGGGAGCTGTTTTTT

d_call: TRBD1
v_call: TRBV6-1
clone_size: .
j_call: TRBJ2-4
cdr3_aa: CASRRRTGGTTLQYF
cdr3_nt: TGTGCCAGCAGACGAAGGACAGGGGGTACAACCCTTCAGTACTTC

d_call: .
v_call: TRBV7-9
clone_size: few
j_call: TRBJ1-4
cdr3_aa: CASSLTRGGEKLFF
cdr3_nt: TGTGCCAGCAGCTTAACCAGGGGCGGTGAAAAACTGTTTTTT

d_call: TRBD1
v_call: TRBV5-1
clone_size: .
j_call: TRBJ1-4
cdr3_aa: CASSQDRVDEKLFF
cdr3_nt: TGCGCCAGCAGCCAGGACAGGGTCGATGAAAAACTGTTTTTT

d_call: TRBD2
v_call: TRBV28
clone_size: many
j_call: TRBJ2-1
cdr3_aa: CASSRGGYNEQFF
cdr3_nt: TGTGCCAGCAGCCGCGGGGGCTACAATGAGCAGTTCTTC

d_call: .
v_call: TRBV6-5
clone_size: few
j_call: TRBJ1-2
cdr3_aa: CASSYSLQGIFGYTF
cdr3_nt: TGTGCCAGCAGTTACTCGCTTCAGGGGATATTCGGCTACACCTTC

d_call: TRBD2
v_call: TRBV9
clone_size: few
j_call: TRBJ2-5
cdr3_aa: CASRPGLAGVETQYF
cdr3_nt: TGTGCCAGCAGGCCTGGACTAGCGGGGGTAGAGACCCAGTACTTC

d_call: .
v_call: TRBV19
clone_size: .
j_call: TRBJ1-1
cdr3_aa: CASVTGEGAEAFF
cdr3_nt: TGTGCCAGTGTGACGGGTGAAGGGGCTGAAGCTTTCTTT

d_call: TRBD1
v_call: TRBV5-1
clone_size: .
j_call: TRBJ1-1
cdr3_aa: CASSFQGVTEAFF
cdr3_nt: TGCGCCAGCAGTTTCCAGGGGGTGACTGAAGCTTTCTTT

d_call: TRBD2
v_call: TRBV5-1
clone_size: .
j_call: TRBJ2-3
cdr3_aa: CASESGGADTQYF
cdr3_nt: TGCGCCAGCGAGAGCGGGGGGGCGGATACGCAGTATTTT

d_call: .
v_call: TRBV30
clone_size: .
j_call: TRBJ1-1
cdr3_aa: CAWSVGPGEKAFF
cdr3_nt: TGTGCCTGGAGTGTTGGACCAGGGGAAAAAGCTTTCTTT

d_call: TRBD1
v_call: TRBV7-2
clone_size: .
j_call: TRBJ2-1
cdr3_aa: CASSRDRGGYNEQFF
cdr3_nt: TGTGCCAGCAGTCGAGACAGGGGGGGGTACAATGAGCAGTTCTTC

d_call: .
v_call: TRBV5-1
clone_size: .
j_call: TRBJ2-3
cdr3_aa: CASSSGLGVGDTQYF
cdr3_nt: TGCGCCAGCAGCTCCGGTTTGGGGGTTGGAGATACGCAGTATTTT

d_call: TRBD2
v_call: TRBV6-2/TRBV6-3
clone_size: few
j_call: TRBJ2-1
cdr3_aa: CASSYPTSGGSYNEQFF
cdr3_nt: TGTGCCAGCAGTTACCCCACTAGCGGGGGGTCCTACAATGAGCAGTTCTTC

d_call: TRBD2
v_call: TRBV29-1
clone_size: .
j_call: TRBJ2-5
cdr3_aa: CSVSREGETQYF
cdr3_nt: TGCAGCGTTTCAAGGGAGGGGGAGACCCAGTACTTC

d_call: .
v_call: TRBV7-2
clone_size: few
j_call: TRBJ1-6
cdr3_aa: CASSLLGETNSPLHF
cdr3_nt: TGTGCCAGCAGCTTATTGGGGGAGACGAATTCACCCCTCCACTTT

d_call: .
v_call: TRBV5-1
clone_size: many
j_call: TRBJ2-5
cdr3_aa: CASSLGVEGRGETQYF
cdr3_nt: TGCGCCAGCAGCTTGGGGGTGGAAGGTCGCGGGGAGACCCAGTACTTC

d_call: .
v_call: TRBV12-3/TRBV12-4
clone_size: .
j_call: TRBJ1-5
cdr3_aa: CAFGRMGQPQHF
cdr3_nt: TGTGCCTTTGGACGGATGGGTCAGCCCCAGCATTTT